These 30 T cell receptor beta chains were sequenced from one sample in a study of identical twins listed by TCRdb under 2016. Library generation was performed with 5' RACE. Sequencing was carried out with an Illumina HiSeq 2000. Using fastp at Q25 and MiXCR, TCRdb reprocessed the public reads and kept productive beta chains. Each entry merges the rows of one CDR3 protein and shows their most common DNA and genes. The sample profile shows hundreds of thousands of distinct CDR3 sequences; roughly an eighth of them were found once. The top ten hold roughly 1.5% of the sample. These data also featured in a second study, about yellow fever vaccine responses in identical twins.

The sequencing sample was made of PBMCs. All receptors derive from a woman under 30 in good health.

The V and J genes are TRBV5-5 and TRBJ2-1; 7 bases match TRBD2. Unmatched junction bases numbered 6, after V lost 5 bases and J lost 7 bases. CDR3 length: 13 residues. Germline-derived CDR1 and CDR2 are SGHKS and YYEKEE (reference sequence). The CDR3 DNA reads TGTGCCAGCAGATGGGACGGGAGGAATGAGCAGTTCTTC. It codes for CASRWDGRNEQFF.

The rearrangement joins TRBV2 to TRBJ2-7, with D maybe TRBD1 (6 bases). V was cut by 2 bases and J by 4 bases, with 12 bases left in between. Per germline, CDR1 SNHLY and CDR2 FYNNEI. This CDR3 comprises 14 residues. The CDR3 region is CASSEPDSVYEQYV. CDR3 sequence (DNA): TGTGCCAGCAGTGAACCGGACAGCGTTTACGAGCAGTACGTC.

CDR3 region: CSANSYEQYV. CDR3 nucleotide sequence: TGCAGTGCTAATAGTTACGAGCAGTACGTC. The chain uses TRBV20-1 and TRBJ2-7; no clear D. Germline CDR1 is DFQATT and CDR2 is SNEGSKA (reference sequence). Trimming shortened V by 4 bases and J by 4 bases, and 5 bases separated the two germline ends. CDR3 length equals 10 residues.

Comment on this clonotype: One base away lies a much larger clone, so this may be a sequencing read error. The chain links TRBV28 to TRBJ2-2, with D unresolved. The CDR3 sequence is 14 residues long. Per the germline V gene, CDR1 is MDHEN and CDR2 is SYDVKM. The V and J ends lost 6 bases and 5 bases respectively, with 13 bases between them. The CDR3 sequence is CASRASVVTGELFF. The CDR3 DNA is TGTGCCAGCAGGGCGTCTGTCGTGACCGGGGAGCTGTTTTTT.

This clonotype was observed at least ten times. V and J are TRBV12-3 or TRBV12-4 and TRBJ1-1; D is possibly TRBD1 (6 bases). The CDR3 length is 14 residues. Trimming took 3 bases from V and 3 from J, leaving 11 bases between them. The CDR3 loop reads CASSFAGADTEAFF. DNA of the CDR3: TGTGCCAGCAGTTTTGCAGGGGCTGACACTGAAGCTTTCTTT.

The genes are TRBV20-1 and TRBJ2-7; TRBD2 matches 11 bases. The V segment lost 3 bases and the J segment 5 bases; nucleotides outside the gene matches: 6. CDR1 is DFQATT, CDR2 SNEGSKA, per germline (reference sequence). This CDR3 comprises 14 residues. CDR3 loop: CSASHTSGSNEQYF. Here the CDR3 DNA reads TGCAGTGCTAGCCACACTAGCGGGAGTAACGAGCAGTACTTC.

Ten or more counts support this clonotype. The chain has TRBV2 and TRBJ2-3, with D possibly matching TRBD2 (6 bases). CDR1 is SNHLY, CDR2 FYNNEI, per germline. The germline V and J ends were trimmed by 6 bases and 2 bases, with 18 bases remaining between them. CDR3 length: 16 amino acids. CDR3 sequence reads: CASRIPGRDLTDTQYF. The CDR3 region has the DNA TGTGCCAGCAGGATCCCCGGGCGGGACCTCACAGATACGCAGTATTTT. The entire variable domain, with the rest obtained from reference TRBV2 and TRBJ2-3, is as follows: EPEVTQTPSHQVTQMGQEVILRCVPISNHLYFYWYRQILGQKVEFLVSFYNNEISEKSEIFDDQFSVERPDGSNFTLKIRSTKLEDSAMYFCASRIPGRDLTDTQYFGPGTRLTVL.

This clonotype showed up just a few times. This chain uses TRBV7-9 with TRBJ1-4; D is unclear. V was trimmed by 3 bases and J by 4 bases, leaving 9 bases between them. CDR1 and CDR2 (germline): SEHNR, FQNEAQ (reference sequence). The CDR3 spans 14 residues. The CDR3 is CASSFSERNEKLFF. The CDR3 region has the DNA TGTGCCAGCAGCTTTTCAGAGCGTAATGAAAAACTGTTTTTT.

This clonotype was found a few times. This rearrangement joins TRBV24-1 to TRBJ2-1; possible D gene TRBD2, 5 bases. Deletions cut 9 bases from V and 5 bases from J, with 10 bases between. Germline values: CDR1 KGHDR, CDR2 SFDVKD. The CDR3 loop spans 12 amino acids. CDR3 amino acids: CATGGPHNEQFF. Written as DNA, the CDR3 is TGTGCCACCGGAGGACCCCACAATGAGCAGTTCTTC.

This clonotype was counted many times. The chain combines TRBV5-1 with TRBJ1-1; maybe TRBD1 (6 bases). The CDR3 contains 15 residues. Germline CDR1 reads SGHRS; CDR2 reads YFSETQ. The V end was cut by 0 bases, the J end by 8 bases, with 17 bases between. The DNA of the CDR3 is TGCGCCAGCAGCTTGGGATCTGCCGGGGGCCTCGAAGCTTTCTTT. Translation: CASSLGSAGGLEAFF. The full variable domain, with the rest looked up from reference TRBV5-1 and TRBJ1-1, is KAGVTQTPRYLIKTRGQQVTLSCSPISGHRSVSWYQQTPGQGLQFLFEYFSETQRNKGNFPGRFSGRQFSNSRSEMNVSTLELGDSALYLCASSLGSAGGLEAFFGQGTRLTVV.

This clonotype occurred a few times. This chain links TRBV12-3 or TRBV12-4 with TRBJ2-1, with TRBD2 matching 15 bases. V trimming: 8 bases; J trimming: 0 bases; junction bases outside the gene matches: 2. The CDR3 runs 16 residues. CDR3 nucleotides: TGTGCCAGCGGACTAGCGGGAGGGAGCTCCTACAATGAGCAGTTCTTC. It specifies CASGLAGGSSYNEQFF.

The chain links TRBV5-1 to TRBJ2-1, with D perhaps matching TRBD2 (6 bases). V was pared by 4 bases and J by 3 bases, with 14 bases between. The CDR3 runs to 15 residues. The germline gives CDR1 SGHRS, CDR2 YFSETQ. CDR3 nucleotides: TGCGCCAGCAGCATTACTAGCAGCCTCTACAATGAGCAGTTCTTC. Translating it yields CASSITSSLYNEQFF.

The sample holds a few counts of this clonotype. V and J are TRBV29-1 and TRBJ1-1; no clear D gene. Trimming removed 7 bases from V and 1 base from J, with 13 bases in between. The CDR3 totals 13 residues. Per germline, CDR1 SQVTM and CDR2 ANQGSEA. The CDR3: CSADSGENTEAFF. CDR3 DNA sequence: TGCAGCGCAGATTCCGGGGAGAACACTGAAGCTTTCTTT.

This clonotype was seen a few times. The rearrangement links TRBV2 to TRBJ1-6; no definite D call. Germline CDR1 SNHLY, CDR2 FYNNEI. This CDR3 contains 13 residues. Trimming cost V 8 bases and J 7 bases, with 12 bases left between them. This CDR3 reads CASDLETNSPLHF. The CDR3 bases are TGTGCCAGCGATTTAGAAACCAATTCACCCCTCCACTTT. Full variable domain (rest looked up from reference TRBV2 and TRBJ1-6): EPEVTQTPSHQVTQMGQEVILRCVPISNHLYFYWYRQILGQKVEFLVSFYNNEISEKSEIFDDQFSVERPDGSNFTLKIRSTKLEDSAMYFCASDLETNSPLHFGNGTRLTVT.

This clonotype has a handful of counts. The rearrangement joins TRBV12-3 or TRBV12-4 to TRBJ2-1; 14 positions agree with TRBD2. The CDR3 loop spans 16 amino acids. After removal of 6 bases from V and 8 bases from J, the junction contained 9 bases not matched to a gene. The CDR3 region is CASSPRLAGGGHEQFF. The CDR3 nucleotides are TGTGCCAGCAGCCCACGACTAGCGGGAGGGGGGCATGAGCAGTTCTTC.

The rearrangement links TRBV3-1 to TRBJ2-2; no clear D. V was pared by 6 bases and J by 3 bases, with 20 bases between. The CDR3 has 17 residues. From germline, CDR1 is LGHDT and CDR2 YNNKEL (reference sequence). DNA for the CDR3: TGTGCCAGCAGTCCCTCGGGTAGCCTGCTTGACACCGGGGAGCTGTTTTTT. This translates into CASSPSGSLLDTGELFF.

This clonotype was counted between two and nine times. The gene calls are TRBV20-1 and TRBJ2-5; 9 positions agree with TRBD1. The CDR3 loop spans 16 amino acids. With V trimmed by 2 bases and J by 5 bases, 12 bases remained unmatched. Germline V gene lookup returns CDR1 DFQATT and CDR2 SNEGSKA (reference sequence). The CDR3 sequence is CSARLETGGISETQYF. The CDR3 DNA reads TGCAGTGCTAGACTTGAGACAGGGGGTATTTCTGAGACCCAGTACTTC.

This chain joins TRBV5-8 and TRBJ2-1; TRBD2 agrees at 7 bases. The CDR3 loop spans 12 amino acids. Germline V gene lookup returns CDR1 SGHTS and CDR2 YDEGEE. V dropped 4 bases and J dropped 12; count of bases not matched to a gene: 7. For the CDR3, the DNA is TGTGCCAGCAGCGCTAGCGGCCCTGGGCAGTTCTTC. Amino acids: CASSASGPGQFF.

This clonotype was counted at least ten times. The J gene is TRBJ2-3, the V gene TRBV6-1; 9 bases are a match to TRBD1. V gave up 6 bases and J gave up 4 bases; unmatched junction bases: 8. The CDR3 has 15 residues. The germline CDR1 and CDR2 sequences are MNHNS and SASEGT. CDR3 in DNA: TGTGCCAGCAGACGCCGGGACAGGGATTCAGATACGCAGTATTTT. Its protein is CASRRRDRDSDTQYF.

J is TRBJ2-1 and V is TRBV20-1; 8 bases are a match to TRBD2. There are 12 residues in the CDR3. Trimming at V came to 5 bases and at J to 13 bases, leaving 10 bases not matched to a gene. Germline V lookup: CDR1 DFQATT, CDR2 SNEGSKA (reference sequence). The CDR3 region is CSASLAGGLQFF. In DNA, the CDR3 is TGCAGTGCTTCCCTAGCGGGCGGACTACAGTTCTTC.

This clonotype occurred a few times. The rearrangement links TRBV3-1 to TRBJ2-1, with 16 bases matching TRBD2. J was trimmed by 1 base and V by 7 bases; bases with no gene match: 7. Germline V gene lookup returns CDR1 LGHDT and CDR2 YNNKEL (reference sequence). The CDR3 contains 18 residues. CDR3 loop: CASTRGLAGGPSYNEQFF. The CDR3 coding sequence is TGTGCCAGCACCCGGGGACTAGCGGGAGGGCCGTCCTACAATGAGCAGTTCTTC.

This clonotype was seen more than once but under ten times. V gene TRBV14 combines with J gene TRBJ2-2; D is possibly TRBD1 (5 bases). The CDR3 totals 13 residues. Germline V gene sequence: CDR1 SGHDN, CDR2 FVKESK. V was pared by 2 bases and J by 8 bases, with 9 bases between. CDR3 nucleotide sequence: TGTGCCAGCAGCCAAAGGGGCCGGGGGGAGCTGTTTTTT. Translated, it gives CASSQRGRGELFF.

This clonotype was seen a few times. The chain is built from TRBV7-3 and TRBJ2-3; 9 bases match TRBD2. The CDR3 runs to 15 residues. Germline CDR1 SGHTA, CDR2 FQGTGA. J lost 7 bases, V lost 5 bases, and 10 bases had no gene match. CDR3 DNA sequence: TGTGCCAGCAGCCCCGCCAGCGGGAGGTTAAATACGCAGTATTTT. Encoded protein: CASSPASGRLNTQYF.

V usage is TRBV12-3 or TRBV12-4 and J usage is TRBJ1-1; the match to TRBD1 covers 11 bases. V shed 5 bases, J shed 7 bases, and the junction held 6 bases outside the gene matches. This CDR3 has 14 amino acids. The CDR3 bases are TGTGCCAGCAGTCTAGGACAGGGGGCGGTTGAAGCTTTCTTT. It is translated as CASSLGQGAVEAFF.

Turning to this clonotype: Given a much more abundant clone one base away, this may be a read error. The chain recombines TRBV10-3 with TRBJ1-1; TRBD1 might be the D (6 bases). From germline, CDR1 is ENHRY and CDR2 SYGVKD. The CDR3 extends over 12 amino acids. V was pared by 9 bases and J by 1 base, with 9 bases between. The CDR3 loop is CAIQDRNTEAFF. The DNA of the CDR3 is TGTGCCATTCAGGACAGGAACACTGAAGCTTTCTTT.

This clonotype showed up just a few times. The chain links TRBV29-1 to TRBJ2-1; 10 nucleotides agree with TRBD2. There are 13 residues in the CDR3. Trimming at V came to 5 bases and at J to 3 bases, leaving 1 base not matched to a gene. Germline CDR1 is SQVTM and CDR2 is ANQGSEA. CDR3 DNA sequence: TGCAGCGTTACTAGCGGGGACTACAATGAGCAGTTCTTC. Encoded protein: CSVTSGDYNEQFF.

The chain links TRBV28 to TRBJ2-1; 8 bases map to TRBD2. This CDR3 has 16 residues. V lost 6 bases, J lost 9 bases, and 16 bases stayed unmatched. Germline lookup yields CDR1 MDHEN and CDR2 SYDVKM. CDR3 nucleotides: TGTGCCAGCAGCCCCTTGGCGGGGGGCCTCCTAAGTGAGCAGTTCTTC. It codes for CASSPLAGGLLSEQFF.

This clonotype was observed a few times. The chain recombines TRBV10-3 with TRBJ1-5; D gene unclear. Trimming cost V 3 bases and J 0 bases, with 9 bases left between them. Per germline, CDR1 ENHRY and CDR2 SYGVKD. The CDR3 consists of 15 residues. The DNA of the CDR3 is TGTGCCATCAGTGACGGCAGATATAGCAATCAGCCCCAGCATTTT. It codes for CAISDGRYSNQPQHF.

This clonotype was counted many times. The chain has TRBV5-1 and TRBJ1-1; tentative D call: TRBD1 (5 bases). The CDR3 is made up of 13 amino acids. The ends were cut back, 4 bases at V and 5 bases at J, with 12 bases in the middle. Per the germline V gene, CDR1 is SGHRS and CDR2 is YFSETQ. This CDR3 reads CASSTMGGTEAFF. DNA for the CDR3: TGCGCCAGCAGCACAATGGGGGGAACTGAAGCTTTCTTT. Complete variable domain (other parts from reference TRBV5-1 and TRBJ1-1): KAGVTQTPRYLIKTRGQQVTLSCSPISGHRSVSWYQQTPGQGLQFLFEYFSETQRNKGNFPGRFSGRQFSNSRSEMNVSTLELGDSALYLCASSTMGGTEAFFGQGTRLTVV.

The V call is TRBV7-3, the J call TRBJ2-7; maybe TRBD1 (6 bases). CDR1 is SGHTA and CDR2 is FQGTGA in the germline V gene. V dropped 2 bases and J dropped 6 bases, with 14 bases sitting between them. The CDR3 has 14 residues. In DNA form, the CDR3 reads TGTGCCAGCAGCTTATCAGGGGATGTGGGCGAGCAGTACTTC. As protein: CASSLSGDVGEQYF.